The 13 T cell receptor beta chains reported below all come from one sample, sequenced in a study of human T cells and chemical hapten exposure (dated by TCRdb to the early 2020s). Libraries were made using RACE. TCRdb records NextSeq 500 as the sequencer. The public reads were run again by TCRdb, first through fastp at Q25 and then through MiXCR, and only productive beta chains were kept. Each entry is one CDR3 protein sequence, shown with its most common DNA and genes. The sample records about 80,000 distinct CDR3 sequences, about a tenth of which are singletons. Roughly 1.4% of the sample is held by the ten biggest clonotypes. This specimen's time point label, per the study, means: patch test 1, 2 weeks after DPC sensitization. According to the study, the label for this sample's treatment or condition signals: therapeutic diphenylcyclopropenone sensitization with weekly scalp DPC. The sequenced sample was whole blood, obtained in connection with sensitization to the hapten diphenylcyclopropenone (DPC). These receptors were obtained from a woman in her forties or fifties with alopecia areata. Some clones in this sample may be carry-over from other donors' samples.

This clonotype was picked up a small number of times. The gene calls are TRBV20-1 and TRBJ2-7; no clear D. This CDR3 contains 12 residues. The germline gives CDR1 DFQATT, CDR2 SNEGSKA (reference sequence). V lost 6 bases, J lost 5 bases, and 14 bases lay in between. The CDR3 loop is CSATRQLNEQYF. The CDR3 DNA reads TGCAGTGCCACCAGGCAGCTCAACGAGCAGTACTTC.

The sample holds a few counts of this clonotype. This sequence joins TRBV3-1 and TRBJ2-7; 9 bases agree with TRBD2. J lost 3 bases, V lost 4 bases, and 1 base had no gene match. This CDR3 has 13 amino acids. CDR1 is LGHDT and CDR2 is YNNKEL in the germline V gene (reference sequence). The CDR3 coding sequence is TGTGCCAGCAGCCGACTAGCGGACTACGAGCAGTACTTC. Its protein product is CASSRLADYEQYF.

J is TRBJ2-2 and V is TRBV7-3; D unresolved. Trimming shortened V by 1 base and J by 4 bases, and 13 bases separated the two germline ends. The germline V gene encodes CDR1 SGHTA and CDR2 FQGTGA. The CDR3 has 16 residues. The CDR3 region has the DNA TGTGCCAGCAGCTTAATGCCGACCCCAGGCACCGGGGAGCTGTTTTTT. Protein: CASSLMPTPGTGELFF.

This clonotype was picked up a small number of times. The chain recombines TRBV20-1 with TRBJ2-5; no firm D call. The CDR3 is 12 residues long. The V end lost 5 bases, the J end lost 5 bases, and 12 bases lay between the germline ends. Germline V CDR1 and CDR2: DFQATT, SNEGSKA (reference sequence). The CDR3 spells CSAHRTTETQYF. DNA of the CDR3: TGCAGTGCTCACAGAACGACCGAGACCCAGTACTTC.

CDR3 residues: CASSQRAGRYEQYF. CDR3 DNA sequence: TGCGCCAGCAGCCAAAGGGCGGGCCGCTACGAGCAGTACTTC. V usage is TRBV5-1 and J usage is TRBJ2-7; D might be TRBD2 (5 bases). The CDR3 extends over 14 amino acids. V shed 4 bases and J shed 3 bases, with 14 bases lying between them. CDR1 and CDR2 (germline): SGHRS, YFSETQ.

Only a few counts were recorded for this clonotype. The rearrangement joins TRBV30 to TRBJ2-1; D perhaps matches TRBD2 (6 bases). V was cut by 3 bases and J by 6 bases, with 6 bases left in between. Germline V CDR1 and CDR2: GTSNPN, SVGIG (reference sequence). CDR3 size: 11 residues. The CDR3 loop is CAWSGSNEQFF. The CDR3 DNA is TGTGCCTGGAGCGGGAGCAATGAGCAGTTCTTC.

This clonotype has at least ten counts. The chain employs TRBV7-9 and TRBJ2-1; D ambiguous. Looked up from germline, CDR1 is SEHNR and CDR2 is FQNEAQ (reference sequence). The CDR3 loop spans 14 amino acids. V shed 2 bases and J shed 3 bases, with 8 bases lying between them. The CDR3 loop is CASSLQASYNEQFF. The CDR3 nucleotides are TGTGCCAGCAGCTTACAAGCGAGCTACAATGAGCAGTTCTTC.

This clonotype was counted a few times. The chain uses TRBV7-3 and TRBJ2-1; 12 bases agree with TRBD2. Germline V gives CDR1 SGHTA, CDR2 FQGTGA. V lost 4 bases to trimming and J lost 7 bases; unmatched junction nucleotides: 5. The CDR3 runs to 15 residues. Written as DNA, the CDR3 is TGTGCCAGCAGCTACGGACTAGCGGGACAAAATGAGCAGTTCTTC. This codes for CASSYGLAGQNEQFF.

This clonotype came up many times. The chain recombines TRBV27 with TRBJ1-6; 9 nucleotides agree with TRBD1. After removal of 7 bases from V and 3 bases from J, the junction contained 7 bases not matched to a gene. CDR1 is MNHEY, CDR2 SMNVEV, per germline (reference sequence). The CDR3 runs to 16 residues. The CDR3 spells CASTRTGVNYNSPLHF. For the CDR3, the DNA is TGTGCCAGCACCCGGACAGGGGTTAACTATAATTCACCCCTCCACTTT.

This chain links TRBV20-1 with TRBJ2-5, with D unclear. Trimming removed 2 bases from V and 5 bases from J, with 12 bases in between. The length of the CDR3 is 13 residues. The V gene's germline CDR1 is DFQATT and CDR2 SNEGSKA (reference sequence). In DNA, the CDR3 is TGCAGTGCTAGACTCCCCACTTTTGAGACCCAGTACTTC. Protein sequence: CSARLPTFETQYF.

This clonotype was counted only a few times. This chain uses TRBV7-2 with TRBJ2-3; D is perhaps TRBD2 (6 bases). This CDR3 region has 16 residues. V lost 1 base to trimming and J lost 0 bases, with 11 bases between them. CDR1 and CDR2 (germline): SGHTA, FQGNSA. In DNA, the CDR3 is TGTGCCAGCAGCTTAGGTCCAGGGAGGAGCACAGATACGCAGTATTTT. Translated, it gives CASSLGPGRSTDTQYF.

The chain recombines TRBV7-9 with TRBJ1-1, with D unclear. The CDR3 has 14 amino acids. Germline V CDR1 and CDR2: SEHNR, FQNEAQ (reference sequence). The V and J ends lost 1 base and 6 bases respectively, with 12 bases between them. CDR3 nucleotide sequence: TGTGCCAGCAGCTTAGAAGCCGGCGGGGCTGAAGCTTTCTTT. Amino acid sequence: CASSLEAGGAEAFF. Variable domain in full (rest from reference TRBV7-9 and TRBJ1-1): DTGVSQNPRHKITKRGQNVTFRCDPISEHNRLYWYRQTLGQGPEFLTYFQNEAQLEKSRLLSDRFSAERPKGSFSTLEIQRTEQGDSAMYLCASSLEAGGAEAFFGQGTRLTVV.

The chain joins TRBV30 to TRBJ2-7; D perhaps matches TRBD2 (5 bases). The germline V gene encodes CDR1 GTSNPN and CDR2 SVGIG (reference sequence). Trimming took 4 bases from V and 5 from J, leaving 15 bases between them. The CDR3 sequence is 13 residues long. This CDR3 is CAWTNTGVHEQYF. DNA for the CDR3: TGTGCCTGGACTAACACCGGGGTTCACGAGCAGTACTTC.